What follows describes a single T cell receptor (beta chain). The data derive from a study of cytomegalovirus exposure and HLA in healthy donors. Germline CDR1 and CDR2: SGHTA and FQGNSA. J gave up 13 bases and V 0 bases, and 6 bases lay outside the gene matches. This CDR3 has 13 residues. Samples came from healthy bone marrow donors. 60 Vbeta and 13 Jbeta primers were used in PCR. The repertoire was sequenced with immunoSEQ multiplex PCR; TCRdb's copy has only in-frame clones and lacks some. The data contain around 70,000 clones, around 84% of them singletons. The chain joins TRBV7-2 to TRBJ2-7, with 10 nucleotides matching TRBD2. Sequences were obtained from PBMCs. The receptor comes from a middle-aged woman in good health and CMV-seropositive. This CDR3 reads CASSLAGSGGFYF. CDR3 in DNA: TGTGCCAGCAGCTTAGCGGGTAGCGGGGGGTTCTACTTC.